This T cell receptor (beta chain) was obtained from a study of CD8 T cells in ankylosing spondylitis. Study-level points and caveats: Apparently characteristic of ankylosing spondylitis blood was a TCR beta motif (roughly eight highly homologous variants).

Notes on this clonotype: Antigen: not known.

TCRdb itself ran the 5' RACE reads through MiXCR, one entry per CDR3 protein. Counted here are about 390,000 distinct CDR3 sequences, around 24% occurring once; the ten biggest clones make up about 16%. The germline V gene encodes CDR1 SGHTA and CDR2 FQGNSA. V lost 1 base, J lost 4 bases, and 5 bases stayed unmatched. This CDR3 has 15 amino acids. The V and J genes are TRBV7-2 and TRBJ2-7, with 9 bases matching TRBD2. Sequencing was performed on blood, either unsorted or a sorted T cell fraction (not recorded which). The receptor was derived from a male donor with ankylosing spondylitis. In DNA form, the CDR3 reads TGTGCCAGCAGCTTAGAAGGTAGCGGGAGTTACGAGCAGTACTTC. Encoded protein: CASSLEGSGSYEQYF.